This T cell receptor (beta chain) was found in a study of shared clonotypes between healthy human individuals. The study's findings and limits: In contrast to clonotypes shared by all four donors, non-shared clonotypes had lower generation probabilities.

Only CD45RO-negative cells positively selected for CCR7 counted as naive CD8 cells, so terminally differentiated effector memory CD45RA+ cells were excluded. Donors had no recently reported acute infections or vaccinations and were HIV-negative. Every one of the donors was a Caucasian adult that lived in Nashville, Tennessee. This CDR3 is built from 17 residues. J was trimmed by 3 bases and V by 9 bases; bases with no gene match: 17. Germline lookup yields CDR1 MDHEN and CDR2 SYDVKM. On this clone itself: Its antigen is undetermined.

Data came from immunoSEQ multiplex PCR; TCRdb stores just in-frame clones and leaves some out. The table records 450,000 to 700,000 clones, around 95% of them present only once. The rearrangement links TRBV28 to TRBJ2-7; 10 bases are a match to TRBD2. Sequenced sample: naive CD8+ T cells sorted from blood. This receptor was taken from a woman aged 25 to 45 in good health. DNA for the CDR3: TGTGCCAGTACCAGGGACCGTGGACTAGCGGTCCGCTACGAGCAGTACTTC. It yields the protein CASTRDRGLAVRYEQYF.